This is a list of T cell receptor beta chains from one sample in a study of blood T cell repertoires in COVID-19. The repertoire was sequenced with immunoSEQ multiplex PCR; TCRdb's copy has only in-frame clones and lacks some. The table has about 150,000 clones, approximately 92% seen once. The specimen was peripheral blood. The receptors derive from a man aged 18 to 30 with COVID-19, enrolled during active disease. Both conserved end residues are part of each CDR3. The D gene is left open where the match is weak. Size is stated for part of the rows, as once, few or many counts, or as a class when the clone is expanded.

J	size	V	D	DNA	CDR3
TRBJ1-5	.	TRBV19	.	TGTGCCAGTAATCCCCCCGGCAGGGTGGCGCAGCCCCAGCATTTT	CASNPPGRVAQPQHF
TRBJ2-4	.	TRBV11-2	TRBD1	TGTGCCAGCAGCTCCATCTTACAGGGGTTTAAAAACATTCAGTACTTC	CASSSILQGFKNIQYF
TRBJ1-2	.	TRBV27	.	TGTGCCAGCAGTACAGGACAGAGTCTCTATGGCTACACCTTC	CASSTGQSLYGYTF
TRBJ1-1	.	TRBV6-6	.	TGTGCCAGCAGTTTCCGCCCAGGAACCCCTGAAGCTTTCTTT	CASSFRPGTPEAFF
TRBJ2-6	.	TRBV19	.	TGTGCCAGTAGTATAGGCGCGGCCAACGTCCTGACTTTC	CASSIGAANVLTF
TRBJ1-1	once	TRBV9	.	TGTGCCAGCAGCGCCCCTTCCCCGGGCACTGAAGCTTTCTTT	CASSAPSPGTEAFF
TRBJ2-1	once	TRBV3-1/TRBV3-2	.	TGTGCCAGCAGCCCCCTTCCCAATGAGCAGTTCTTC	CASSPLPNEQFF
TRBJ1-5	.	TRBV19	.	TGTGCCAGTAGTGCCTCCGGGAACGAGAGTCCGCCCCAGCATTTT	CASSASGNESPPQHF
TRBJ1-2	.	TRBV3-1/TRBV3-2	.	TGTGCCAGCAGCCAAGAAGGTATCAGGGGAAATGGCTACACCTTC	CASSQEGIRGNGYTF
TRBJ2-3	.	TRBV11-3	TRBD2	TGTGCCAGCAGCTACGGGACTAGCGGGAGTGATACGCAGTATTTT	CASSYGTSGSDTQYF
TRBJ2-1	.	TRBV14	TRBD1	TGTGCCAGCAGCTCATGGACAGGTCCTTCCTACAATGAGCAGTTCTTC	CASSSWTGPSYNEQFF
TRBJ1-5	.	TRBV19	.	TGTGCCAGTAGTGCTTTGGACGGGACAAATCAGCCCCAGCATTTT	CASSALDGTNQPQHF
TRBJ1-2	.	TRBV4-1	.	TGCGCCAGCAGCCGCAACACACCAGTAAACTATGGCTACACCTTC	CASSRNTPVNYGYTF
TRBJ2-7	few	TRBV27	TRBD1	TGTGCCAGCAGTTTGGGCTCGCCGGGACAGGGTATCTACGAGCAGTACTTC	CASSLGSPGQGIYEQYF
TRBJ2-1	.	TRBV5-1	TRBD2	TGCGCCAGCAGCTTATTCGTCGGGAGGGCAAGTTACAATGAGCAGTTCTTC	CASSLFVGRASYNEQFF
TRBJ2-5	.	TRBV7-3	.	TGTGCCAGCAGCGATGGACAGTCACCCGAGACCCAGTACTTC	CASSDGQSPETQYF
TRBJ2-5	.	TRBV5-4	.	TGTGCCAGCAGCTTGATTGACAGGAGAGAGACCCAGTACTTC	CASSLIDRRETQYF
TRBJ2-2	.	TRBV27	.	TGTGCCAGCAGTCCAAGACAGCTGAACACCGGGGAGCTGTTTTTT	CASSPRQLNTGELFF
TRBJ1-5	once	TRBV19	.	TGTGCCAGTAGTGTCCAGGGGAACCAGCCCCAGCATTTT	CASSVQGNQPQHF
TRBJ2-3	.	TRBV23-1	.	TGCGCCAGCAGTCAATCGCGGAATTGTCAGGGGCAAGGCACAGATACGCAGTATTTT	CASSQSRNCQGQGTDTQYF
TRBJ1-1	.	TRBV19	.	TGTGCCAGTAGCAGGGGAATAACTGAAGCTTTCTTT	CASSRGITEAFF
TRBJ2-7	.	TRBV7-9	.	TGTGCCAGCAGCTCCCCAGGGGCCTACGAGCAGTACTTC	CASSSPGAYEQYF
TRBJ2-3	.	TRBV28	.	TGTGCCAGCACCCTACTCTCCACAGATACGCAGTATTTT	CASTLLSTDTQYF